Listed below are T cell receptor beta chains from one sample, sequenced in a study of regulatory T cells in long-lasting Graves disease. TCRdb analysed the multiplex PCR reads with MiXCR anew, one entry per CDR3 protein. Among 400,000 to 600,000 distinct CDR3 sequences listed, roughly 21% were seen once. The sample in question was peripheral blood mononuclear cells (PBMCs), obtained when the disease was refractory, from a patient treated with antithyroid drugs. The receptor set was obtained from a female donor with Graves disease. CDR3s include the opening cysteine and the closing phenylalanine or tryptophan. A D gene is named only where the DNA matches it firmly. Clone size is given for some rows only: seen once, a few or many times, or a class if the clone is expanded.

d_call	v_call	j_call	clone_size	cdr3_nt	cdr3_aa
.	TRBV28	TRBJ1-1	many	TGTGCCAGCAGTTTATTAGGACGGAGAGCTGAAGCTTTCTTT	CASSLLGRRAEAFF
.	TRBV4-3	TRBJ2-7	.	TGCGCCAGCAGCCCGCGGCAGGGTGGGTCCTACGAGCAGTACTTC	CASSPRQGGSYEQYF
.	TRBV20-1	TRBJ2-5	many	TGCAGTGCTAGAGGCTGGATGGAGACCCAGTACTTC	CSARGWMETQYF
TRBD1	TRBV28	TRBJ2-6	.	TGTGCCAGCAGTCCTCCCGCAGGGGGCGATGGGGCCAACGTCCTGACTTTC	CASSPPAGGDGANVLTF
.	TRBV7-9	TRBJ2-2	few	TGTGCCAGCAGCTTAACTCCCAAGGGCACCGGGGAGCTGTTTTTT	CASSLTPKGTGELFF
.	TRBV27	TRBJ2-7	many	TGTGCCAGCAGTTTCGGATGGCCACTACTTGAGCAGTACTTC	CASSFGWPLLEQYF
TRBD2	TRBV10-3	TRBJ2-7	many	TGTGCCATCAGCGAGACTAGCGGGGGTGGGGAGCAGTACTTC	CAISETSGGGEQYF
.	TRBV7-2	TRBJ2-7	many	TGTGCCAGCAGCCCCGGGATGGGGACGTACGAGCAGTACTTC	CASSPGMGTYEQYF
.	TRBV6-1	TRBJ2-5	many	TGTGCCAGCAGATTCCAGGGAGAAGAGACCCAGTACTTC	CASRFQGEETQYF
TRBD2	TRBV12-3/TRBV12-4	TRBJ2-7	many	TGTGCCAGCAGTTGGTCTAGCGGGTGGGCCTACGAGCAGTACTTC	CASSWSSGWAYEQYF
.	TRBV12-3/TRBV12-4	TRBJ2-2	few	TGTGCCAGCAGCCCCAGTGAGAACACCGGGGAGCTGTTTTTT	CASSPSENTGELFF
.	TRBV28	TRBJ1-3	many	TGTGCCAGCAGTCGAAATACCGGGGTAGGAAACACCATATATTTT	CASSRNTGVGNTIYF
.	TRBV12-3/TRBV12-4	TRBJ2-3	.	TGTGCCAGCAGCCTGACTAGAAATACGCAGTATTTT	CASSLTRNTQYF
.	TRBV28	TRBJ2-5	many	TGTGCCATTGGGACTGTTAAAGAGACCCAGTACTTC	CAIGTVKETQYF
.	TRBV6-1	TRBJ2-7	.	TGTGCCAGCAGTCCCCGGATCGGCTACGAGCAGTACTTC	CASSPRIGYEQYF
.	TRBV6-4	TRBJ2-7	few	TGTGCCAGCAGTTACGGACGCCCGGCGCACTCCTACGAGCAGTACTTC	CASSYGRPAHSYEQYF
TRBD2	TRBV6-1	TRBJ2-7	.	TGTGCCAGCAGTGAAGATAGCGGGGTATCTCCCCTCTACGAGCAGTACTTC	CASSEDSGVSPLYEQYF
TRBD1	TRBV28	TRBJ1-2	.	TGTGCCAGCAGTGGGGGGACAGGGGGGCCTAGTGGCTACACCTTC	CASSGGTGGPSGYTF
.	TRBV28	TRBJ1-4	.	TGTGCCAGCAGCCCCTTGGACGGAAGTGAAAAACTGTTTTTT	CASSPLDGSEKLFF
.	TRBV7-3	TRBJ1-2	few	TGTGCCAGCAGCTTAAATCTCGGGGGGGAATTTTCGGGCTACACCTTC	CASSLNLGGEFSGYTF
TRBD1	TRBV6-1	TRBJ1-5	many	TGTGCCAGCAGAGCAACTACAGGGGAATTCAATCAGCCCCAGCATTTT	CASRATTGEFNQPQHF
TRBD2	TRBV9	TRBJ2-1	.	TGTGCCAGCACCCCGGGGGCCCTAGCGGGAGACAAATACAATGAGCAGTTCTTC	CASTPGALAGDKYNEQFF
.	TRBV27	TRBJ1-2	.	TGTGCCAGCAGTTCTTCAGGGAAGGACTGGGGCTACACCTTC	CASSSSGKDWGYTF
TRBD2	TRBV30	TRBJ2-7	.	TGTGCCTGGAGTGTACAGGAGTTAGCGGGGGAGAAGCAGTACTTC	CAWSVQELAGEKQYF
TRBD2	TRBV28	TRBJ2-5	many	TGTGCCAGCAGTTTATTCGCTAGCGGTCCACAAGAGACCCAGTACTTC	CASSLFASGPQETQYF
.	TRBV20-1	TRBJ1-2	.	TGCAGTGCTAGAATGGCGCCTAGAGCTATAGGCTACACCTTC	CSARMAPRAIGYTF
TRBD2	TRBV27	TRBJ2-5	many	TGTGCCAGCCGCGGGGGACTAGCGGGGGGCCGTGAGAGGGAGACCCAGTACTTC	CASRGGLAGGRERETQYF
TRBD1	TRBV28	TRBJ2-1	.	TGTGCCAGCAGAGGGACAGGGGCAGTAGAACAGTTCTTC	CASRGTGAVEQFF
.	TRBV15	TRBJ1-1	many	TGTGCCACCAGCAGAGTAGATTTCCTGAACACTGAAGCTTTCTTT	CATSRVDFLNTEAFF
.	TRBV12-3/TRBV12-4	TRBJ1-1	many	TGTGCCAGCAGTTTAGTAACTCCTGAAGCTTTCTTT	CASSLVTPEAFF
TRBD1	TRBV3-1	TRBJ1-1	.	TGTGCCAGTGGGGGCTTCGGGACAGCTGAAGCTTTCTTT	CASGGFGTAEAFF
TRBD1	TRBV5-1	TRBJ1-2	.	TGCGCCAGCAGCGGCCGGGACAGGGTACGGCCTTCTAACTATGGCTACACCTTC	CASSGRDRVRPSNYGYTF
.	TRBV2	TRBJ2-2	.	TGTGCCAGCAGTGAGGACGCCGGGGAGCTGTTTTTT	CASSEDAGELFF
TRBD1	TRBV28	TRBJ1-3	many	TGTGCCAGCAGGGGAGTGGACAGGGCTGGAAACACCATATATTTT	CASRGVDRAGNTIYF
.	TRBV28	TRBJ2-7	many	TGTGCCAGCGGTTCGGGATGGGACGAGCAGTACTTC	CASGSGWDEQYF
.	TRBV6-5	TRBJ1-1	many	TGTGCCAGCAGTTACTCGGCGGGACGGACGAACAACACTGAAGCTTTCTTT	CASSYSAGRTNNTEAFF
.	TRBV20-1	TRBJ1-1	few	TGCAGTGCCTTAATACCAAGAGGTCCCACTGAAGCTTTCTTT	CSALIPRGPTEAFF
.	TRBV30	TRBJ1-2	few	TGTGCCTGGGGCTGGGAGGGGACTGGCTACACCTTC	CAWGWEGTGYTF
.	TRBV28	TRBJ2-5	many	TGTGCCAGCAGTTTAGGGGGCGGGAAGCAAGAGACCCAGTACTTC	CASSLGGGKQETQYF
.	TRBV6-4	TRBJ1-1	.	TGTGCCAGCAGTGACTCGAGTAAGGGGACTGAAGCTTTCTTT	CASSDSSKGTEAFF
TRBD1	TRBV27	TRBJ2-2	few	TGTGCCAGCACAATACAGGGGGCCTCCACCGGGGAGCTGTTTTTT	CASTIQGASTGELFF
TRBD2	TRBV29-1	TRBJ2-7	.	TGCAGCGTTGTCGTACTAGCGGGAGGAGCCTACGAGCAGTACTTC	CSVVVLAGGAYEQYF
.	TRBV28	TRBJ1-2	once	TGTGCCAGCAGTTTAGCGGTAGGCTATGGCTACACCTTC	CASSLAVGYGYTF
.	TRBV19	TRBJ1-5	.	TGTGCCAGTAGTATGCTGGCGGTGGGCCATCAGCCCCAGCATTTT	CASSMLAVGHQPQHF
.	TRBV7-8	TRBJ1-1	many	TGTGCCAGCAGCTTAGTGGCCTTTCGCCCCGGGACTGAAGCTTTCTTT	CASSLVAFRPGTEAFF
.	TRBV6-5	TRBJ1-3	many	TGTGCCAGCAGTTACTCCGGGGGCGAGAGCTCTGGAAACACCATATATTTT	CASSYSGGESSGNTIYF
.	TRBV28	TRBJ2-7	many	TGTGCCAGCAGTGAAGGACAGCCCTACGAGCAGTACTTC	CASSEGQPYEQYF
.	TRBV10-1	TRBJ1-5	.	TGCGCCAGCAGTGTAGTGCATAGACCCTATAGCAATCAGCCCCAGCATTTT	CASSVVHRPYSNQPQHF
.	TRBV28	TRBJ2-7	many	TGTGCCAGCGGTTCGACCGACTCCTACGAGCAGTACTTC	CASGSTDSYEQYF
TRBD2	TRBV20-1	TRBJ2-7	.	TGCAGTGCTAGAGATTTTCGCGGGACTAACTCCTACGAGCAGTACTTC	CSARDFRGTNSYEQYF
.	TRBV6-5	TRBJ1-2	.	TGTGCCAGCAGTTACTCTGTGGACGCCGGCTATTATGGCTACACCTTC	CASSYSVDAGYYGYTF
.	TRBV25-1	TRBJ2-5	few	TGTGCCAGCAGTGAATTCAATCAGTACCAAGAGGCCCAGTACTTC	CASSEFNQYQEAQYF
.	TRBV5-1	TRBJ1-5	.	TGCGCCAGCAGCTTGGATACAGGGAGGGATCAGCCCCAGCATTTT	CASSLDTGRDQPQHF
.	TRBV29-1	TRBJ1-1	few	TGCAGCGTTGAAGTCCCTGAAGCTTTCTTT	CSVEVPEAFF
.	TRBV7-2	TRBJ2-5	.	TGTGCCAGCAGCTCACAGGGTGGGTGGGCAAACAAAGAGACCCAGTACTTC	CASSSQGGWANKETQYF
.	TRBV28	TRBJ2-1	.	TGTGCCAGCGGCTGGTATTCAGGGAACACCTACAATGAGCAGTTCTTC	CASGWYSGNTYNEQFF
.	TRBV20-1	TRBJ2-7	.	TGCAGTGCTAGAGACGGGTCCGGGAGTATCGCCTACGAGCAGTACTTC	CSARDGSGSIAYEQYF